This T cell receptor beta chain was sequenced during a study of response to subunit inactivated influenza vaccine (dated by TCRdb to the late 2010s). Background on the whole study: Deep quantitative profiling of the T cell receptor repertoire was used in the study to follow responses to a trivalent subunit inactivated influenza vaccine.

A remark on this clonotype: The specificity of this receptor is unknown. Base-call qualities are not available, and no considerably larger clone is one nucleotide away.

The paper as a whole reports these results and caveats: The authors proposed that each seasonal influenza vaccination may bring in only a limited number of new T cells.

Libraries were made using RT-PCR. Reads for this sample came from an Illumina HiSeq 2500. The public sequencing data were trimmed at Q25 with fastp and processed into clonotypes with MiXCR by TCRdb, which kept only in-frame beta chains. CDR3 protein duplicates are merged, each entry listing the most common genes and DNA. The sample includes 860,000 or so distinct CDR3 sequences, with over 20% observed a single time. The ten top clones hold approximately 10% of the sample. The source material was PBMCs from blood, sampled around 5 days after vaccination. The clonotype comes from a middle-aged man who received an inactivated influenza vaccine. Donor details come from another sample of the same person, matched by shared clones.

The CDR3 protein is CATSDRERENTNEQFF. The DNA is as follows: TGTGCCACCAGTGACCGAGAGCGGGAGAATACGAATGAGCAGTTCTTC. The sequence links TRBV24-1 to TRBJ2-1; TRBD2 fits 8 bases in the junction. Reading the germline V gene gives CDR1 KGHDR and CDR2 SFDVKD. The CDR3 covers 16 residues, taking in both the cysteine and the phenylalanine. The entry retains the CDR3 DNA only, 48 bases that are in frame from base 1. At the junction V is shortened by 4 bases and J by 7 bases; bases outside the gene matches: 11.